The clone carrying this T cell receptor beta chain was counted only a few times. MiXCR, applied by TCRdb to the RT-PCR reads, yields one record per CDR3 protein. There are fewer than 800,000 distinct CDR3 sequences in the sample; more than 13% occur only once, and 3.6% lies in the top ten. This CDR3 is built from 15 residues. J gave up 1 base and V 6 bases, and 6 bases lay outside the gene matches. The germline V gene encodes CDR1 DFQATT and CDR2 SNEGSKA (reference sequence). The sequence derives from a female donor in good health, serving as a healthy control. What was sequenced was memory CD4+ T cells from blood. V and J are TRBV20-1 and TRBJ1-5, with 10 bases aligning to TRBD1. In DNA, the CDR3 is TGCAGTGCCGTGACAGGGGGCATGAGCAATCAGCCCCAGCATTTT. Translating it yields CSAVTGGMSNQPQHF.